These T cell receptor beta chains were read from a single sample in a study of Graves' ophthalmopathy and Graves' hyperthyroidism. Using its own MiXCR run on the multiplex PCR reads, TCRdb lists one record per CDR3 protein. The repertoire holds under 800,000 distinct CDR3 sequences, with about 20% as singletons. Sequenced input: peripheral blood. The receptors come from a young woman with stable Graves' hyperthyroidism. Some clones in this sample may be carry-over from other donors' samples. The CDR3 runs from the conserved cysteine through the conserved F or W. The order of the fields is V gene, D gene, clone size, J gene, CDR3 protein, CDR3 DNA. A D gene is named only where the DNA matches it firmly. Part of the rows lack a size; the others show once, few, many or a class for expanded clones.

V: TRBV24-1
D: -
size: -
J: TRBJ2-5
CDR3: CATMVGETQYF
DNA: TGTGCCACCATGGTGGGGGAGACCCAGTACTTC

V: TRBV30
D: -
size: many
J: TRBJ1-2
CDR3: CAWSVRLYGYTF
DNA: TGTGCCTGGAGTGTAAGGCTCTATGGCTACACCTTC

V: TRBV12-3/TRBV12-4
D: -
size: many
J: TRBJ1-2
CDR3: CASSQTWSGYTF
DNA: TGTGCCAGCAGTCAAACCTGGAGTGGCTACACCTTC

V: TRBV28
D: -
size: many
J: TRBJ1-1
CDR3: CASGPRRTEAFF
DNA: TGTGCCTCGGGCCCTCGAAGGACTGAAGCTTTCTTT

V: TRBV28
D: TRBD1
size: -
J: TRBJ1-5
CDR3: CASSLLTGTGHGEPQHF
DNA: TGTGCCAGCAGTCTCCTAACCGGGACAGGGCACGGGGAGCCCCAGCATTTT

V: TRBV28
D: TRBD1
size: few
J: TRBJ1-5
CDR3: CASTPGTGGNQPQHF
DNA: TGTGCCAGCACCCCCGGGACAGGGGGTAATCAGCCCCAGCATTTT

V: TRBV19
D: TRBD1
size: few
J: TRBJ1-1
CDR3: CATRQGMNTEAFF
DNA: TGTGCCACACGACAGGGAATGAACACTGAAGCTTTCTTT

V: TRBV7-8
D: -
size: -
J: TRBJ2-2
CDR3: CASSLSRGAFGELFF
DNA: TGTGCCAGCAGCTTATCTAGGGGCGCCTTCGGGGAGCTGTTTTTT

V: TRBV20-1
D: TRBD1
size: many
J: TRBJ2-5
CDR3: CSALGQGLNQETQYF
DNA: TGCAGTGCTCTCGGACAGGGGCTAAACCAAGAGACCCAGTACTTC

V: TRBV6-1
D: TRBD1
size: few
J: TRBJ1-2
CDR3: CASSLGTADGYTF
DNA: TGTGCCAGCAGCCTAGGGACAGCGGATGGCTACACCTTC

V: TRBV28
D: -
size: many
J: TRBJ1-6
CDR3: CASRRSYNSPLHF
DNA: TGTGCCAGCAGGCGGTCCTATAATTCACCCCTCCACTTT

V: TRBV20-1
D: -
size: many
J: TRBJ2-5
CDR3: CSARVRAMGETQYF
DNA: TGCAGTGCTAGAGTCCGGGCCATGGGGGAGACCCAGTACTTC

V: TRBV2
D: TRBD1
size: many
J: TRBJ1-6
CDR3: CASSVDRGSPLHF
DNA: TGTGCCAGCAGTGTGGACAGGGGTTCACCCCTCCACTTT

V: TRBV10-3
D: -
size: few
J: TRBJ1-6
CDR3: CAIGQGINSPLHF
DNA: TGTGCCATAGGGCAGGGAATAAATTCACCCCTCCACTTT

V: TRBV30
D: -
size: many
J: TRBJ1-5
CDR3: CAWSAQSGQPQHF
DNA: TGTGCCTGGAGTGCCCAATCGGGTCAGCCCCAGCATTTT

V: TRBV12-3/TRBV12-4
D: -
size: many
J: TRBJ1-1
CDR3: CASSFTGGGEGWGTEAFF
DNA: TGTGCCAGCAGTTTCACCGGGGGGGGGGAAGGCTGGGGCACTGAAGCTTTCTTT

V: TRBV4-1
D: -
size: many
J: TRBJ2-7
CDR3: CASSQVDRAEQYF
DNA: TGCGCCAGCAGCCAAGTTGACCGGGCCGAGCAGTACTTC

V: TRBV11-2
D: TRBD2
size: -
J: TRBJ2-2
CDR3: CASSPDLAGGVNTGELFF
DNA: TGTGCCAGCAGTCCCGACCTAGCGGGGGGGGTCAACACCGGGGAGCTGTTTTTT

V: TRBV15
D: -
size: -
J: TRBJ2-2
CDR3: CATSGTAGGELFF
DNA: TGTGCCACCAGCGGAACTGCAGGCGGGGAGCTGTTTTTT

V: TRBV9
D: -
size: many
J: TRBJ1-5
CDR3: CASSVDGSNQPQHF
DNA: TGTGCCAGCAGCGTAGACGGTAGCAATCAGCCCCAGCATTTT

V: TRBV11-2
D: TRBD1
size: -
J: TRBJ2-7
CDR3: CASSSLRDRGLREQYF
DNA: TGTGCCAGCAGCTCACTACGGGACAGGGGGCTTCGGGAGCAGTACTTC

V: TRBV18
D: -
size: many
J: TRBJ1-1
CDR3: CASSPVQVNTEAFF
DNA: TGTGCCAGCTCACCAGTCCAGGTGAACACTGAAGCTTTCTTT

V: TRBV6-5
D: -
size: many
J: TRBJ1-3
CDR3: CASSYSRGHGNTIYF
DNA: TGTGCCAGCAGTTACTCACGGGGGCACGGAAACACCATATATTTT

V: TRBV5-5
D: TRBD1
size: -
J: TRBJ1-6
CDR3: CASSPGGQGASPLHF
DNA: TGTGCCAGCAGCCCAGGGGGACAGGGCGCTTCACCCCTCCACTTT

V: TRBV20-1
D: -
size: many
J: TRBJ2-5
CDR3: CSAAQGGKETQYF
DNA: TGCAGTGCTGCCCAGGGGGGGAAAGAGACCCAGTACTTC

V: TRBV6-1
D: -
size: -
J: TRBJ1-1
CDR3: CASAERGNTEAFF
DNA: TGTGCCAGCGCGGAGAGGGGGAACACTGAAGCTTTCTTT

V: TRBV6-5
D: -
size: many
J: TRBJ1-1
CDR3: CASSYASAVNTEAFF
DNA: TGTGCCAGCAGTTACGCGTCAGCCGTGAACACTGAAGCTTTCTTT

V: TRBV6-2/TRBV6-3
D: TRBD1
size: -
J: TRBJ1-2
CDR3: CASSRTVRDRGRGAYGYTF
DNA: TGTGCCAGCAGTCGTACCGTCCGGGACAGGGGCAGAGGGGCCTATGGCTACACCTTC

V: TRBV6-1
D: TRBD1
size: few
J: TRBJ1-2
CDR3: CASTPRTGDDGYTF
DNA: TGTGCCAGCACGCCGCGGACAGGGGACGATGGCTACACCTTC

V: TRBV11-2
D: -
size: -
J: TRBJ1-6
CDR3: CASSLAWPSGSPLHF
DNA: TGTGCCAGCAGCTTAGCATGGCCATCGGGCTCACCCCTCCACTTT

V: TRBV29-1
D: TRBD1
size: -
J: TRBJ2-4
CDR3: CSVGGQGENIQYF
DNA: TGCAGCGTTGGCGGACAGGGCGAAAACATTCAGTACTTC

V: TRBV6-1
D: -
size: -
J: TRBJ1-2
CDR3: CASSEGTNSNYGYTF
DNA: TGTGCCAGCAGTGAAGGGACAAATTCTAACTATGGCTACACCTTC

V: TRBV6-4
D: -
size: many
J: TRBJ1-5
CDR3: CASTGTGWQPQHF
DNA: TGTGCCAGCACGGGAACAGGGTGGCAGCCCCAGCATTTT

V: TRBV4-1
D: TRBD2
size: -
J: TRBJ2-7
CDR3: CASSLEWGPRGDEQYF
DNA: TGCGCCAGCAGCCTCGAATGGGGCCCCCGGGGGGACGAGCAGTACTTC

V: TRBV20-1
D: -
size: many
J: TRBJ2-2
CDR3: CSAARVDTGELFF
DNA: TGCAGTGCTGCTAGGGTGGACACCGGGGAGCTGTTTTTT

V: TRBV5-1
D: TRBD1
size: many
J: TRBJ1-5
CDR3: CASSLAGQGDNQPQHF
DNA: TGCGCCAGCAGCTTGGCGGGACAGGGGGACAATCAGCCCCAGCATTTT

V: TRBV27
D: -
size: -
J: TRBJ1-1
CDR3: CASSLSSGREAFF
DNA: TGTGCCAGCAGTTTAAGTTCAGGGCGGGAAGCTTTCTTT

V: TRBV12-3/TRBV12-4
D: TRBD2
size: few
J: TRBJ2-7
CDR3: CASSLRAPGGVQYF
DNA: TGTGCCAGCAGTCTCAGGGCCCCCGGGGGGGTGCAGTACTTC

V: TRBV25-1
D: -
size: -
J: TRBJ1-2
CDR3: CASTPSGARGLDGYTF
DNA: TGTGCCAGCACTCCATCGGGGGCGCGGGGGTTGGATGGCTACACCTTC

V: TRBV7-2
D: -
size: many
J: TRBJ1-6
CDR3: CASSLAQYSLHF
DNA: TGTGCCAGCAGCTTAGCCCAGTACTCCCTCCACTTT

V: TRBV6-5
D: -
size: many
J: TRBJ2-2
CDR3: CASSQMGNTGELFF
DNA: TGTGCCAGCAGTCAGATGGGGAACACCGGGGAGCTGTTTTTT

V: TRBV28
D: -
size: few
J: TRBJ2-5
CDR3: CASSLQRDREWGGETQYF
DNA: TGTGCCAGCAGTTTACAACGAGACAGAGAGTGGGGAGGCGAGACCCAGTACTTC

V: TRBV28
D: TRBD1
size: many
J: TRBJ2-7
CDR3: CASSSAGQGYYEQYF
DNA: TGTGCCAGCAGTTCGGCGGGACAGGGCTACTACGAGCAGTACTTC